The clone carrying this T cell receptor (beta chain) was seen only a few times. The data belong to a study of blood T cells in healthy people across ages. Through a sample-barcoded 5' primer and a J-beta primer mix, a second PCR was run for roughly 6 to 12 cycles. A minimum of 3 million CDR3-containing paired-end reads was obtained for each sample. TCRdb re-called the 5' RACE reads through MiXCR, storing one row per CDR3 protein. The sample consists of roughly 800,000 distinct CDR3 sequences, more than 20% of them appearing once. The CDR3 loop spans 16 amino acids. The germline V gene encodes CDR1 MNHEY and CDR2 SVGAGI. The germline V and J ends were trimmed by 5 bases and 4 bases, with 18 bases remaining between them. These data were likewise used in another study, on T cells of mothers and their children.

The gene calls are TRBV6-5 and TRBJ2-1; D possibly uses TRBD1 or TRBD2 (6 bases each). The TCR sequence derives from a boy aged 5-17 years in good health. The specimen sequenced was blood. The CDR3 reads CASSKGGTLMYNEQFF. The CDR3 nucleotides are TGTGCCAGCAGTAAGGGGGGTACCCTAATGTACAATGAGCAGTTCTTC.